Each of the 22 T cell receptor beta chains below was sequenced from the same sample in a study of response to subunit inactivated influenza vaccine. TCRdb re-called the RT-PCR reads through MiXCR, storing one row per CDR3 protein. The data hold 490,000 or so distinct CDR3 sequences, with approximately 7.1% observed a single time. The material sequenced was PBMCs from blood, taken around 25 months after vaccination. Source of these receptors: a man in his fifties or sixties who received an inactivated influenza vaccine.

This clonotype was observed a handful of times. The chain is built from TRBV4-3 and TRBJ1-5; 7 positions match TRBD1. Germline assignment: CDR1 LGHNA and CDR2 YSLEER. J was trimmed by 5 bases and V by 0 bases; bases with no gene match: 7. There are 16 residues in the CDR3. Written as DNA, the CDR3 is TGCGCCAGCAGCCAAGAAGCGGGCAGGGGGTATCAGCCCCAGCATTTT. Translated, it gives CASSQEAGRGYQPQHF.

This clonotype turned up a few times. DNA of the CDR3: TGCGCCAGCACGGCGGGGACAACCACAGATACGCAGTATTTT. Translated, it gives CASTAGTTTDTQYF. The chain is built from TRBV5-1 and TRBJ2-3, with D perhaps being TRBD1 or TRBD2 (6 bases each). Trimming shortened V by 6 bases and J by 2 bases, and 13 bases separated the two germline ends. Germline V lookup: CDR1 SGHRS, CDR2 YFSETQ. This CDR3 has 14 amino acids. Complete variable domain (other parts from reference TRBV5-1 and TRBJ2-3): KAGVTQTPRYLIKTRGQQVTLSCSPISGHRSVSWYQQTPGQGLQFLFEYFSETQRNKGNFPGRFSGRQFSNSRSEMNVSTLELGDSALYLCASTAGTTTDTQYFGPGTRLTVL.

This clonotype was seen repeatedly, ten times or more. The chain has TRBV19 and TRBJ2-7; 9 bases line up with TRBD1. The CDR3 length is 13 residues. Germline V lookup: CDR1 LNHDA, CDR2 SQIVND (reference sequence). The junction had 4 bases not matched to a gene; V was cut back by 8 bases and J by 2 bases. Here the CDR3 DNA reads TGTGCCAGTGGGAGGACAGGGGCCTACGAGCAGTACTTC. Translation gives CASGRTGAYEQYF.

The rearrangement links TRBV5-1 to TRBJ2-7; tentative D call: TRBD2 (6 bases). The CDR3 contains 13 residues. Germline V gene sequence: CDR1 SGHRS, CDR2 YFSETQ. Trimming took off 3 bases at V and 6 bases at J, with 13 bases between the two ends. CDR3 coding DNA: TGCGCCAGCAGCTCCTCGTCCGGGGGCGAGCAGTACTTC. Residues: CASSSSSGGEQYF.

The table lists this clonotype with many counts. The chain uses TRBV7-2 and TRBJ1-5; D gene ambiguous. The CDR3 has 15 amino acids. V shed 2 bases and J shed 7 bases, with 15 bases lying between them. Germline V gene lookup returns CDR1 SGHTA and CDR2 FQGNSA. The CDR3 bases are TGTGCCAGCAGCTTAAGATCGGCGGCTAGCCAGCCCCAGCATTTT. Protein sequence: CASSLRSAASQPQHF.

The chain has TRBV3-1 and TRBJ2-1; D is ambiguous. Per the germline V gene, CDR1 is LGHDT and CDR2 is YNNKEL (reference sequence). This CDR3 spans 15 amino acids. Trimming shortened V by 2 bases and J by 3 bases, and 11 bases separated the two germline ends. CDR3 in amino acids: CASSQTGPFYNEQFF. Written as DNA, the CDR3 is TGTGCCAGCAGCCAAACTGGCCCATTCTACAATGAGCAGTTCTTC.

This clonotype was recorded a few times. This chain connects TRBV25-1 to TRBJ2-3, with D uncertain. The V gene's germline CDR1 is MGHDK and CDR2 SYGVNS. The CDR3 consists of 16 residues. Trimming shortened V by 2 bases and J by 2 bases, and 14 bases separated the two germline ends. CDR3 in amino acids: CASSEGGVGLTDTQYF. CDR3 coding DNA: TGTGCCAGCAGTGAAGGCGGCGTGGGCCTCACAGATACGCAGTATTTT.

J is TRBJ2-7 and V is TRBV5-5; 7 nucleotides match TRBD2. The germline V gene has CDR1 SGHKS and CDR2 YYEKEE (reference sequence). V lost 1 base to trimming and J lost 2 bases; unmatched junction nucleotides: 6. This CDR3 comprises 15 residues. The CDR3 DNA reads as TGTGCCAGCAGCTTGTGGGAGGGCCCTCCCTACGAGCAGTACTTC. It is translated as CASSLWEGPPYEQYF.

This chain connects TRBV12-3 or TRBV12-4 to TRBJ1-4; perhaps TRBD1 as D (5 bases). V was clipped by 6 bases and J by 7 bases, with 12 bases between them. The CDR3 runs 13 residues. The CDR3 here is CASSRPGGEKLFF. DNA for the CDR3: TGTGCCAGCAGCCGACCGGGGGGTGAAAAACTGTTTTTT.

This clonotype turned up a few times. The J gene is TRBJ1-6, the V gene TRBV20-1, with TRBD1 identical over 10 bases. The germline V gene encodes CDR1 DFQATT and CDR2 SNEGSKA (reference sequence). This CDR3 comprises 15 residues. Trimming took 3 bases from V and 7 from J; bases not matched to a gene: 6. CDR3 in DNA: TGCAGTGCTAGGCCCGGGACAGGGGTCAATTCACCCCTCCACTTT. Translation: CSARPGTGVNSPLHF.

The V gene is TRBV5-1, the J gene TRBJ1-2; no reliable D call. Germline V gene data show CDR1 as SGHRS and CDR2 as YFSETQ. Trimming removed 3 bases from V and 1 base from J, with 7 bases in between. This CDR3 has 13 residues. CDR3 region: CASSSDNNYGYTF. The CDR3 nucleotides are TGCGCCAGCAGCTCGGATAATAACTATGGCTACACCTTC.

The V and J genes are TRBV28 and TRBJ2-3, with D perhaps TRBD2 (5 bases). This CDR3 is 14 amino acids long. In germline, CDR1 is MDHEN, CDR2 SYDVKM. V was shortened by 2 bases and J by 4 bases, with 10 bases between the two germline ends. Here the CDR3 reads CASSLILDPDTQYF. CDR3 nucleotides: TGTGCCAGCAGTTTAATACTAGATCCAGATACGCAGTATTTT.

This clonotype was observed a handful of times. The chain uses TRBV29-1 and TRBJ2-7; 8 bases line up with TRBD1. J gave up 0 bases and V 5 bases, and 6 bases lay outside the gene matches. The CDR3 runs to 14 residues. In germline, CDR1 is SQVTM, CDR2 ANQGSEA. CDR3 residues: CSVRGTGISYEQYF. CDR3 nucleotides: TGCAGCGTTCGAGGGACAGGCATCTCCTACGAGCAGTACTTC.

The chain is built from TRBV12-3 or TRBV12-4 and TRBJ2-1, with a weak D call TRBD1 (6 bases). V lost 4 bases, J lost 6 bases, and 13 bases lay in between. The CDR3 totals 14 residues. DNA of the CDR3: TGTGCCAGCAGTTCCTTGGGCAGGGGCAATGAGCAGTTCTTC. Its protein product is CASSSLGRGNEQFF.

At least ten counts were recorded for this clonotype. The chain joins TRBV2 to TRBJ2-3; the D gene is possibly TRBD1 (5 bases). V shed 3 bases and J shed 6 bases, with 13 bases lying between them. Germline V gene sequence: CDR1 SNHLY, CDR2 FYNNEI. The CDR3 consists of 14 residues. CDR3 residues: CASSDGQGKDTQYF. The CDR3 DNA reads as TGTGCCAGCAGTGACGGGCAGGGAAAGGATACGCAGTATTTT.

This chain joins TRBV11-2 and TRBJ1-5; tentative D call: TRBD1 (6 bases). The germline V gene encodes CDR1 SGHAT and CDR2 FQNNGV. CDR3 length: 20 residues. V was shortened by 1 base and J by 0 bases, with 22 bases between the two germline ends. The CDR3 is CASSLGPKGGATSSNQPQHF. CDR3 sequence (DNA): TGTGCCAGCAGCTTAGGTCCTAAGGGGGGGGCAACGTCTAGCAATCAGCCCCAGCATTTT.

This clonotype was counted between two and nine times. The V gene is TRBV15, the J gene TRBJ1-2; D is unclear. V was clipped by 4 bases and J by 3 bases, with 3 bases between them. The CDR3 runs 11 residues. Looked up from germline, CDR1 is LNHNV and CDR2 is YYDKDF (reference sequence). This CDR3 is CATSTHYGYTF. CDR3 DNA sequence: TGTGCCACCAGCACTCACTATGGCTACACCTTC.

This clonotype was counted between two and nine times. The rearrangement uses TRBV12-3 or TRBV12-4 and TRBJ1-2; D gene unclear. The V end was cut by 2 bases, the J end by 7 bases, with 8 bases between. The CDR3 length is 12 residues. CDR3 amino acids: CASSLFAGGYTF. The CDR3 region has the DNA TGTGCCAGCAGTTTATTTGCGGGTGGCTACACCTTC.

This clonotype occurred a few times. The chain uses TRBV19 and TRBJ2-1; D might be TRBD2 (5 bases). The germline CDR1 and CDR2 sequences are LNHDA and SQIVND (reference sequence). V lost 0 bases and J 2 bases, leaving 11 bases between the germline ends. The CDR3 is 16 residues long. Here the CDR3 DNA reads TGTGCCAGTAGTATAGAGAAGGCTAGCCCCTACAATGAGCAGTTCTTC. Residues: CASSIEKASPYNEQFF.

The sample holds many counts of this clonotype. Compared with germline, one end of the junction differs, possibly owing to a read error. Here the CDR3 DNA reads TGTGCCAGCAGCTTAGCCGGGACTGGAAACACCATATATTTT. It specifies CASSLAGTGNTIYF. This chain connects TRBV5-1 to TRBJ1-3; no firm D call. There are 14 residues in the CDR3. CDR1 is SGHRS and CDR2 is YFSETQ in the germline V gene.

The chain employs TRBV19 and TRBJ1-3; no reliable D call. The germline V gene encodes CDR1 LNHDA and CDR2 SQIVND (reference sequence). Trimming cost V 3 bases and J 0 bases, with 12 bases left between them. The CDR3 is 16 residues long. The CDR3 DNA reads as TGTGCCAGTAGTATCGCGGGGATCGTCTCTGGAAACACCATATATTTT. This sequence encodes CASSIAGIVSGNTIYF.

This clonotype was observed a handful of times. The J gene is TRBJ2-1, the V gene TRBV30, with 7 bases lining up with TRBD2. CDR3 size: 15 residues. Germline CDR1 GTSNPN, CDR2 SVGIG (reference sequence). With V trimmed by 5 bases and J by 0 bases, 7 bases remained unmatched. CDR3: CAWRGGPSSYNEQFF. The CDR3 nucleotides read TGTGCCTGGCGGGGAGGGCCCTCCTCCTACAATGAGCAGTTCTTC.